This T cell receptor beta chain was captured by sequencing in a study of OX40 agonist ivuxolimab in advanced cancers. Using immunoSEQ multiplex PCR, the repertoire was profiled, and TCRdb retains in-frame clones only, with some absent. The sample contains more than 35,000 clones, approximately 90% of which appear only once. Sample: CD4+ or CD8+ T cells sorted from blood, taken in a trial of the OX40 agonist ivuxolimab. The TCR sequence derives from an adult with an advanced solid tumor such as melanoma, head and neck, liver or kidney cancer.

CDR3 sequence (DNA): TGTGCCAGCAGTCCAAGGGGGTCTCTCGGGTCAGGCTACACCTTC. Protein product: CASSPRGSLGSGYTF. V is TRBV6-1 and J is TRBJ1-2; possible D gene TRBD1, 6 bases. The CDR3 is 15 amino acids. The germline V gene encodes CDR1 MNHNS and CDR2 SASEGT. V was shortened by 5 bases and J by 8 bases, with 21 bases between the two germline ends.